The clone carrying this T cell receptor (beta chain) is a singleton in its sample. Assay: immunoSEQ multiplex PCR; the TCRdb copy retains only in-frame clones and omits some. The sample lists under 350,000 clones, approximately 86% occurring once. This sample stems from a study of blood T cell repertoires in COVID-19. Study-level background: Specimens from acute and convalescent COVID-19 originated in the United States, Italy and Spain.

Germline V gene sequence: CDR1 MNHEY, CDR2 SMNVEV (reference sequence). Losses at the gene ends were 6 bases for V and 0 bases for J; bases not matched to a gene: 6. The CDR3 spans 16 residues. Membership in each cohort depended on participant-reported clinical history. The TCR was taken from a woman aged 18-35 years who had recovered from COVID-19. The J gene is TRBJ2-1, the V gene TRBV27, with 9 bases lining up with TRBD2. The specimen was PBMCs or T cells enriched from blood (not recorded which). The CDR3: CASSWLAGSSYNEQFF. In nucleotides, the CDR3 is TGTGCCAGCAGCTGGCTAGCGGGGAGCTCCTACAATGAGCAGTTCTTC.